This is a list of T cell receptor beta chains from one sample in a study of metastatic and nonmetastatic thyroid tumors. TCRdb re-analyzed the PCR reads through MiXCR. The sample shows more than 13,000 clones, 25% to 30% of them seen only once. Specimen: tumor tissue. The receptor set was obtained from a male donor with papillary thyroid cancer or a benign thyroid nodule (not recorded which). Some clones in this sample may be carry-over from other donors' samples. Both conserved end residues are part of each CDR3. A row's size may be missing; if present it is once, few, many or a size class.

V: TRBV30
size: NA
CDR3: CAWRGAGTGTYEQYF

V: TRBV18
size: few
CDR3: CASSPPGINTEAFF

V: TRBV18
size: NA
CDR3: CASSPAGHEQYF

V: TRBV6-1
size: few
CDR3: CASSDGQGWYGYTF

V: TRBV6-1
size: NA
CDR3: CASSEADTSGGARHF

V: TRBV20-1
size: NA
CDR3: CILAVGEAVSYEQYF

V: TRBV2
size: few
CDR3: CASSTPDSRIMNTEAFF

V: TRBV19
size: many
CDR3: CASSLTGDGDEQYF

V: TRBV4-1
size: many
CDR3: CASSQDGEPANEKLFF

V: TRBV5-4
size: many
CDR3: CASSFPHSSGGYEQYF

V: TRBV5-1
size: NA
CDR3: CASSFGGATEAFF

V: TRBV18
size: NA
CDR3: CASSQTSGPGGGYTF

V: TRBV5-6
size: many
CDR3: CASSKGLYREQYF

V: TRBV20-1
size: NA
CDR3: CSASRAGGYNEQFF

V: TRBV7-9
size: many
CDR3: CASSLGNEQYF

V: TRBV5-5
size: many
CDR3: CASSLGQGSTEAFF

V: TRBV20-1
size: many
CDR3: CSARGTGGYGYTF

V: TRBV20-1
size: NA
CDR3: CSARDPRTGVYYEQYF

V: TRBV6-1
size: NA
CDR3: CASSSGTAHYGYTF

V: TRBV7-2
size: NA
CDR3: CASSSYSYEQYF

V: TRBV6-1
size: few
CDR3: CASRLQMNTEAFF

V: TRBV6-5
size: few
CDR3: CASSFERGPLREQYF

V: TRBV20-1
size: NA
CDR3: CSARGDSGRDSPLHF

V: TRBV6-2/TRBV6-3
size: few
CDR3: CASSYSVPRTDTQYF

V: TRBV20-1
size: once
CDR3: CSANPGQGINEQYF

V: TRBV5-1
size: NA
CDR3: CASKRSGGVETQYF

V: TRBV20-1
size: many
CDR3: CSARDPTSLEQFF

V: TRBV5-1
size: NA
CDR3: CASSPSGVEGQGTYGYTF

V: TRBV7-9
size: many
CDR3: CASSPGQGYNEQFF

V: TRBV7-8
size: NA
CDR3: CASSLATAGLAGPYEQYF

V: TRBV7-9
size: many
CDR3: CASSYLPYEQYF

V: TRBV7-3
size: NA
CDR3: CASSSGRDWVTDTQYF